This TCR beta chain was recovered during a study of T cells after yellow fever vaccination. Study-level background: When fractions had low cell numbers, they were prepared with SMART-Seq v4 Ultra Low Input. General study findings and limits: The CD4 compartment and the CD8 compartment contained a small share of clonotypes in common. Among primary-vaccination clones, most reappeared after the booster, at approximately 97% for CD4 and approximately 88% for CD8. Faster peaking, at day 5 versus 15, marked a secondary response that was weaker.

A word on this clonotype: Its antigen is undetermined.

A single record per CDR3 protein comes from TCRdb applying MiXCR to the 5' RACE reads. Of hundreds of thousands of distinct CDR3 sequences listed, around a sixth were seen once; the top ten hold 18%. The CDR3 is 15 amino acids. From germline, CDR1 is ENHRY and CDR2 SYGVKD. With 3 bases clipped from V and 7 bases from J, the junction kept 6 bases outside the gene matches. This specimen consisted of PBMCs, obtained before the yellow fever booster vaccination. The clonotype originates from a man aged 18 to 30 who received the YFV17D yellow fever vaccine. The V gene is TRBV10-3, the J gene TRBJ2-3; 11 positions agree with TRBD2. CDR3 sequence: CAISDPASGGNTQYF. The CDR3 bases are TGTGCCATCAGTGATCCGGCTAGCGGGGGGAATACGCAGTATTTT.